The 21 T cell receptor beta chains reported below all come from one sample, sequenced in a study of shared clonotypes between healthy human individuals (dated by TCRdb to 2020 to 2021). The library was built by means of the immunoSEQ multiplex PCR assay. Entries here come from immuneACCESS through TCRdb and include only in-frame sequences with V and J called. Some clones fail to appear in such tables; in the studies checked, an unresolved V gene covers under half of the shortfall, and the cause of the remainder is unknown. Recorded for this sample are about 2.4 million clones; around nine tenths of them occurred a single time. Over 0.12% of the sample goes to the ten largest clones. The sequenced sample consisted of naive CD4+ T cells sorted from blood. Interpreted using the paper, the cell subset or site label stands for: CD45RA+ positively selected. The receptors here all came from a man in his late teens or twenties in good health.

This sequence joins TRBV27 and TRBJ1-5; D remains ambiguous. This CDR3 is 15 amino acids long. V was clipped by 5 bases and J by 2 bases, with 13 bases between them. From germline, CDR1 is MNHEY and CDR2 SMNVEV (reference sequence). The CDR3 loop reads CASSRGSGGNQPQHF. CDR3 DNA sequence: TGTGCCAGCAGTCGCGGGAGTGGGGGCAATCAGCCCCAGCATTTT.

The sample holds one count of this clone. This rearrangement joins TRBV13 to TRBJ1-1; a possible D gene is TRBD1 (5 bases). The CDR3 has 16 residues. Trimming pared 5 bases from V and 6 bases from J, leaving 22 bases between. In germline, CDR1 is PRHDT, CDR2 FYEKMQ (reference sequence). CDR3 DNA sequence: TGTGCCAGCAGCCTCCGGGGTCTGGGGGTTGTGGCTGAAGCTTTCTTT. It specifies CASSLRGLGVVAEAFF.

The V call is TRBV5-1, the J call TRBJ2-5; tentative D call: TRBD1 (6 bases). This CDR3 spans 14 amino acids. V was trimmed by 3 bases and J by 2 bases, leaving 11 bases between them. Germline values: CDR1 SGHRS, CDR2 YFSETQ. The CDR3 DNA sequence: TGCGCCAGCAGCTGGGGGACAACTCAAGAGACCCAGTACTTC. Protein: CASSWGTTQETQYF. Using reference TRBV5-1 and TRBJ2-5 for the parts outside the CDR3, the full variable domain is KAGVTQTPRYLIKTRGQQVTLSCSPISGHRSVSWYQQTPGQGLQFLFEYFSETQRNKGNFPGRFSGRQFSNSRSEMNVSTLELGDSALYLCASSWGTTQETQYFGPGTRLLVL.

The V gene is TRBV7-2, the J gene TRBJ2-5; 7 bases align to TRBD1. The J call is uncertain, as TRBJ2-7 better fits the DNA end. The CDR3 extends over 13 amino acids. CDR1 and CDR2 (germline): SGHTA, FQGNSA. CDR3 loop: CASSLGQRYEQYF. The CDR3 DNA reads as TGTGCCAGCAGCTTGGGACAGCGCTACGAGCAGTACTTC.

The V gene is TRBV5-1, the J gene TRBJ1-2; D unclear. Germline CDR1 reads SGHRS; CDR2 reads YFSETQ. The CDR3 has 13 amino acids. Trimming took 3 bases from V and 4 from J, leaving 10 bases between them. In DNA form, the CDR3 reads TGCGCCAGCAGCTCCGGGGAGGGCTATGGCTACACCTTC. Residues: CASSSGEGYGYTF. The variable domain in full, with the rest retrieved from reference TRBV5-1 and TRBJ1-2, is KAGVTQTPRYLIKTRGQQVTLSCSPISGHRSVSWYQQTPGQGLQFLFEYFSETQRNKGNFPGRFSGRQFSNSRSEMNVSTLELGDSALYLCASSSGEGYGYTFGSGTRLTVV.

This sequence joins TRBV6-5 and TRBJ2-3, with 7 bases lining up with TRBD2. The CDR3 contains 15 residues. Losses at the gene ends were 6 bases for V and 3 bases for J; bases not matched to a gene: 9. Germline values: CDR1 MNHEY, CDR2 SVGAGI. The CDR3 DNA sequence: TGTGCCAGCAGCCGAGCTAGCGGATCTACAGATACGCAGTATTTT. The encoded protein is CASSRASGSTDTQYF.

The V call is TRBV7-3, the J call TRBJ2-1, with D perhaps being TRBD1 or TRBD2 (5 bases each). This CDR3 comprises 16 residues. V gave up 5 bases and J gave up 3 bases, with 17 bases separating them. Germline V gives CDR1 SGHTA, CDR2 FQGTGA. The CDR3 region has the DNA TGTGCCAGCAGCCCAAAGGAGGCAGGGCACTACAATGAGCAGTTCTTC. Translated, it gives CASSPKEAGHYNEQFF.

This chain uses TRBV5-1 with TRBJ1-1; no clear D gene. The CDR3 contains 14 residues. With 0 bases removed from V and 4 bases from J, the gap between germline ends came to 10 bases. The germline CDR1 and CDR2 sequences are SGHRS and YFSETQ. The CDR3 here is CASSLGVPGTEAFF. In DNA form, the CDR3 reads TGCGCCAGCAGCTTGGGGGTACCCGGCACTGAAGCTTTCTTT. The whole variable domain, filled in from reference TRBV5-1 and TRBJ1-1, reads KAGVTQTPRYLIKTRGQQVTLSCSPISGHRSVSWYQQTPGQGLQFLFEYFSETQRNKGNFPGRFSGRQFSNSRSEMNVSTLELGDSALYLCASSLGVPGTEAFFGQGTRLTVV.

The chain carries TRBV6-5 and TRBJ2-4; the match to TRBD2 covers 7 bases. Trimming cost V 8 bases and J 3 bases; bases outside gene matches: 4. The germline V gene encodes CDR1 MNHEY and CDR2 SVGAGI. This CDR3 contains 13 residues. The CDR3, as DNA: TGTGCCAGCGGGAGGGCTGGCAAAAACATTCAGTACTTC. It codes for CASGRAGKNIQYF.

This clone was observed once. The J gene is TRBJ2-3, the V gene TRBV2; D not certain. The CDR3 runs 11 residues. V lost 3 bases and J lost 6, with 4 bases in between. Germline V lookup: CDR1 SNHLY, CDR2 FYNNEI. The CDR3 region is CASSDLDTQYF. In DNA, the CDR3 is TGTGCCAGCAGTGATTTGGATACGCAGTATTTT.

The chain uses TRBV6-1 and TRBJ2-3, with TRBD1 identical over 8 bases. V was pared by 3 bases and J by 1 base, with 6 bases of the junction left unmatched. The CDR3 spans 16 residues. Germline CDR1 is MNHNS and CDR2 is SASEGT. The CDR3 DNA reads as TGTGCCAGCAGTGACGGACAGGGTTCGGGCACAGATACGCAGTATTTT. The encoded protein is CASSDGQGSGTDTQYF.

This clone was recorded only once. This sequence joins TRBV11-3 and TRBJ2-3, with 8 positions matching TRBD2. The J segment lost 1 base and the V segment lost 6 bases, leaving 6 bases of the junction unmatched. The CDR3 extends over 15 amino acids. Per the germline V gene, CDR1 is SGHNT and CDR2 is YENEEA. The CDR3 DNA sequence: TGTGCCAGCAGTAAGGGGCGGGGGGGCACAGATACGCAGTATTTT. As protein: CASSKGRGGTDTQYF. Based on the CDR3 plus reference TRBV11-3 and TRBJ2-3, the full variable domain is EAGVVQSPRYKIIEKKQPVAFWCNPISGHNTLYWYLQNLGQGPELLIRYENEEAVDDSQLPKDRFSAERLKGVDSTLKIQPAELGDSAVYLCASSKGRGGTDTQYFGPGTRLTVL.

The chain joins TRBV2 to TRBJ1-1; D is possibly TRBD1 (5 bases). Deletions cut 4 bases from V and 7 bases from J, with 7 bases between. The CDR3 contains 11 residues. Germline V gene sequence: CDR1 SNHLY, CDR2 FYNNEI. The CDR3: CASSGQREAFF. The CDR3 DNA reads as TGTGCCAGCAGTGGACAGCGTGAAGCTTTCTTT. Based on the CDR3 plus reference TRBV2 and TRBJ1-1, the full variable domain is EPEVTQTPSHQVTQMGQEVILRCVPISNHLYFYWYRQILGQKVEFLVSFYNNEISEKSEIFDDQFSVERPDGSNFTLKIRSTKLEDSAMYFCASSGQREAFFGQGTRLTVV.

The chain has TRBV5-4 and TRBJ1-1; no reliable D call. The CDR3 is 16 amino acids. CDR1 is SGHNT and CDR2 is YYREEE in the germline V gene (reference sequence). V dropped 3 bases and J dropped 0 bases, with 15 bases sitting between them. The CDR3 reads CASSSPLGNVNTEAFF. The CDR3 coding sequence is TGTGCCAGCAGCTCCCCCCTCGGGAACGTGAACACTGAAGCTTTCTTT.

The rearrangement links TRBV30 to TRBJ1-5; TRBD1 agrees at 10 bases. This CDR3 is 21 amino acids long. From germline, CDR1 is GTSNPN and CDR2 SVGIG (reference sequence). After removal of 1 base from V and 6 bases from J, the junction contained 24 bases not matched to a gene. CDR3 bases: TGTGCCTGGAGTGCCCAAAAATCCGGGACAGGGGCCACCCGGATCCGTCAGCCCCAGCATTTT. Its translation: CAWSAQKSGTGATRIRQPQHF. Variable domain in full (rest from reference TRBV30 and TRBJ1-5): SQTIHQWPATLVQPVGSPLSLECTVEGTSNPNLYWYRQAAGRGLQLLFYSVGIGQISSEVPQNLSASRPQDRQFILSSKKLLLSDSGFYLCAWSAQKSGTGATRIRQPQHFGDGTRLSIL.

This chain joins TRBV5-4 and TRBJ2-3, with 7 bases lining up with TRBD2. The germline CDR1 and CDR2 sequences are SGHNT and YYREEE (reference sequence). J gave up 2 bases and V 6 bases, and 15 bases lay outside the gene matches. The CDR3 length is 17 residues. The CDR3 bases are TGTGCCAGCACCCCGGTGGGCGGGGGTCCCAACACAGATACGCAGTATTTT. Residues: CASTPVGGGPNTDTQYF. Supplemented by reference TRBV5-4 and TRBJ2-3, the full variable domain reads ETGVTQSPTHLIKTRGQQVTLRCSSQSGHNTVSWYQQALGQGPQFIFQYYREEENGRGNFPPRFSGLQFPNYSSELNVNALELDDSALYLCASTPVGGGPNTDTQYFGPGTRLTVL.

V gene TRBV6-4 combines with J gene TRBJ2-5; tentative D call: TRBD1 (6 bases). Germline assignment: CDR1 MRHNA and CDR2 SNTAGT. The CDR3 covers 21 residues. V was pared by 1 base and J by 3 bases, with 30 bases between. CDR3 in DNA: TGTGCCAGCAGTGACTACAGGGATGGATATGAAAGAATGGATATGAAAGAGACCCAGTACTTC. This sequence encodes CASSDYRDGYERMDMKETQYF.

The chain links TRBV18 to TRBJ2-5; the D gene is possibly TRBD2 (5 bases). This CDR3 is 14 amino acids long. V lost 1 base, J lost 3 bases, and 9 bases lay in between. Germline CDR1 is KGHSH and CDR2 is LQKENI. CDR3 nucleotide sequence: TGTGCCAGCTCACCACTAGCGATCGAAGAGACCCAGTACTTC. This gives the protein CASSPLAIEETQYF.

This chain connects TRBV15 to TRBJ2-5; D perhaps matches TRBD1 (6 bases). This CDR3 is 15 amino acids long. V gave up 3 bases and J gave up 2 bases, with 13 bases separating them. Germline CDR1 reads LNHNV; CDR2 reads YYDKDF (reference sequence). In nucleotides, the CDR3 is TGTGCCACCAGCAGGGACAGTTCGAGGCAAGAGACCCAGTACTTC. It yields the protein CATSRDSSRQETQYF. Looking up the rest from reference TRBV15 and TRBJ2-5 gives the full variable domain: DAMVIQNPRYQVTQFGKPVTLSCSQTLNHNVMYWYQQKSSQAPKLLFHYYDKDFNNEADTPDNFQSRRPNTSFCFLDIRSPGLGDTAMYLCATSRDSSRQETQYFGPGTRLLVL.

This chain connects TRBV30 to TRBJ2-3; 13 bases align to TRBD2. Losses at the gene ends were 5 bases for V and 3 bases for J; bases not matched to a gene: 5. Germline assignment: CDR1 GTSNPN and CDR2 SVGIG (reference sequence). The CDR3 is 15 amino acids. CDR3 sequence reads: CAWGTSGDLTDTQYF. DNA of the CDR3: TGTGCCTGGGGGACTAGCGGGGACCTGACAGATACGCAGTATTTT.

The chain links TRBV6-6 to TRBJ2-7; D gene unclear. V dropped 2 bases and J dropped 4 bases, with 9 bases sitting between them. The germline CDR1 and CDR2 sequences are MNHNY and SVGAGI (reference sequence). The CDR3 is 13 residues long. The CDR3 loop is CASSYDKFYEQYF. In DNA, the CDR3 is TGTGCCAGCAGTTACGATAAGTTTTACGAGCAGTACTTC.